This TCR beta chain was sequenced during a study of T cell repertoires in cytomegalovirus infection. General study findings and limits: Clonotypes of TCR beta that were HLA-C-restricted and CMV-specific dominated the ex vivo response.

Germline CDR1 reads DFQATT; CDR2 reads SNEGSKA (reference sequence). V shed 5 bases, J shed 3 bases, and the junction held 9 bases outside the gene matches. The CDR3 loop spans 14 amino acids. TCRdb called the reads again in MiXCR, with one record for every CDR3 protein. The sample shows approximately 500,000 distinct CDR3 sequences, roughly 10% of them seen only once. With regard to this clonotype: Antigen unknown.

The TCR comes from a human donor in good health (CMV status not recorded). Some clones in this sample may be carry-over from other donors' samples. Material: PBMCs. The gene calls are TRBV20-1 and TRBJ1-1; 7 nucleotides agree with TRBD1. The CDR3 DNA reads TGCAGTGCTGATCCCAGGGGGGTGGACACTGAAGCTTTCTTT. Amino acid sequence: CSADPRGVDTEAFF.